These T cell receptor beta chains were read from a single sample in a study of monozygotic twins with inflammatory bowel disease. Following a re-call of the 5' RACE reads, TCRdb has one entry per CDR3 protein and lacks DNA. The listing contains about 380,000 distinct CDR3 sequences. Sequencing input: blood. These receptors originate from a human donor with ulcerative colitis or Crohn's disease, or a healthy co-twin of an affected twin (not recorded which). The CDR3 runs from the conserved cysteine through the conserved F or W.

>TRBJ2-2|TRBV20-1
CSARDPGQVTGELFF
>TRBJ2-6|TRBV20-1
CSARGRGPDSGANVLTF
>TRBJ2-6|TRBV4-1
CASSQVDSGANVLTF
>TRBJ2-7|TRBV20-1
CSGVPGGSSYEQYF
>TRBJ1-2|TRBV5-1
CASSLGQEGFRYTF
>TRBJ1-3|TRBV4-2
CASSQDHARVVGKSTIYF
>TRBJ1-5|TRBV7-9
CASSLTGTYSNQPQHF
>TRBJ1-5|TRBV10-3
CAITLPDQPQHF
>TRBJ1-6|TRBV7-2
CASSLAQATNSPLHF
>TRBJ2-2|TRBV28
CATHRGNTGELFF
>TRBJ2-7|TRBV6-5
CASSYSWGAEQYF
>TRBJ2-5|TRBV9
CASSVSGRDPETQYF
>TRBJ2-2|TRBV24-1
CATSERVGRELFF
>TRBJ2-7|TRBV4-3
CASSPWTSGAYEQYF
>TRBJ2-5|TRBV5-1
CASSLTGTGGLETQYF
>TRBJ1-5|TRBV20-1
CSARDRGRGDQPQHF
>TRBJ2-1|TRBV7-9
CACSLAPYNEQFF
>TRBJ1-1|TRBV12-3/TRBV12-4
CASRVAGLNTEAFF
>TRBJ1-4|TRBV5-1
CASSWEENEKLFF
>TRBJ1-6|TRBV27
CASSLFVADSYNSPLHF
>TRBJ2-5|TRBV6-2/TRBV6-3
CASTSWGQRETQYF
>TRBJ2-7|TRBV12-3/TRBV12-4
CASSLTDPYEQYF
>TRBJ2-6|TRBV11-1
CASSLETAWESSGANVLTF
>TRBJ1-2|TRBV5-1
CASSLIQGTVDGYTF
>TRBJ2-3|TRBV12-3/TRBV12-4
CASSLGGPDTQYF
>TRBJ1-2|TRBV7-9
CASSSSGTGIYSGYTF
>TRBJ1-1|TRBV3-1
CASSQVPGRNTEAFF